Shown below are 23 T cell receptor beta chains from a single sample sequenced in a study of cytomegalovirus exposure and HLA in healthy donors. The PCR made use of 60 Vbeta and 13 Jbeta primers. The assay was immunoSEQ multiplex PCR, and TCRdb's table has in-frame clones only and misses some. Of about 160,000 clones listed, roughly 80% are singletons. Input material: PBMCs. These TCRs come from a man younger than 45 in good health and CMV-seropositive.

The chain is built from TRBV29-1 and TRBJ1-1, with D tentatively TRBD1 (5 bases). CDR1 and CDR2 (germline): SQVTM, ANQGSEA. Trimming removed 4 bases at V and 8 bases at J, with 11 bases between. This CDR3 is 11 amino acids long. The CDR3 protein is CSVVGAAEAFF. In nucleotides, the CDR3 is TGCAGCGTTGTTGGGGCGGCGGAAGCTTTCTTT.

The chain links TRBV27 to TRBJ2-7; 8 bases match TRBD1. CDR1 is MNHEY, CDR2 SMNVEV, per germline (reference sequence). This CDR3 is 15 amino acids long. After removal of 6 bases from V and 0 bases from J, the junction contained 7 bases not matched to a gene. CDR3 residues: CASSHWTGSSYEQYF. For the CDR3, the DNA is TGTGCCAGCAGCCACTGGACAGGGAGCTCCTACGAGCAGTACTTC.

This clone was counted between two and nine times. J is TRBJ2-3 and V is TRBV9; D perhaps matches TRBD2 (6 bases). Germline CDR1 and CDR2: SGDLS and YYNGEE. The CDR3 has 14 amino acids. Trimming removed 6 bases at V and 1 base at J, with 12 bases between. For the CDR3, the DNA is TGTGCCAGCACTGGGGGGACTCGCACAGATACGCAGTATTTT. It specifies CASTGGTRTDTQYF. Together with reference TRBV9 and TRBJ2-3, the CDR3 gives the full variable domain: DSGVTQTPKHLITATGQRVTLRCSPRSGDLSVYWYQQSLDQGLQFLIQYYNGEERAKGNILERFSAQQFPDLHSELNLSSLELGDSALYFCASTGGTRTDTQYFGPGTRLTVL.

The rearrangement joins TRBV18 to TRBJ2-5, with D possibly matching TRBD1 (6 bases). CDR1 and CDR2 (germline): KGHSH, LQKENI. V was trimmed by 0 bases and J by 9 bases, leaving 17 bases between them. The CDR3 length is 15 residues. The CDR3 reads CASSPPRGQGWAQYF. CDR3 nucleotide sequence: TGTGCCAGCTCACCACCGAGAGGGCAGGGGTGGGCCCAGTACTTC.

Only a few counts were recorded for this clone. The genes are TRBV5-1 and TRBJ2-3; 8 bases align to TRBD2. Germline loops: CDR1 SGHRS, CDR2 YFSETQ. V lost 0 bases, J lost 4 bases, and 7 bases stayed unmatched. CDR3 length equals 16 residues. The CDR3 DNA follows: TGCGCCAGCAGCTTGGGGTCGGGGGGGCGTTCAGATACGCAGTATTTT. It yields the protein CASSLGSGGRSDTQYF. The complete variable domain, with remaining parts taken from reference TRBV5-1 and TRBJ2-3, reads KAGVTQTPRYLIKTRGQQVTLSCSPISGHRSVSWYQQTPGQGLQFLFEYFSETQRNKGNFPGRFSGRQFSNSRSEMNVSTLELGDSALYLCASSLGSGGRSDTQYFGPGTRLTVL.

Notes on this clone: This CDR3 is also generated by other DNA sequences in the sample. The V gene is TRBV5-1, the J gene TRBJ1-5; TRBD1 agrees at 9 bases. The germline V gene encodes CDR1 SGHRS and CDR2 YFSETQ. Trimming at V came to 3 bases and at J to 6 bases, leaving 13 bases not matched to a gene. The CDR3 has 17 amino acids. The CDR3 DNA follows: TGCGCCAGCAGCTGGCCTCCGGACAGGGGCAAGGGTCAGCCCCAGCATTTT. This codes for CASSWPPDRGKGQPQHF.

The V gene is TRBV11-2, the J gene TRBJ2-5, with 13 bases identical to TRBD2. Trimming removed 3 bases from V and 0 bases from J; junction bases left unmatched: 10. Germline-derived CDR1 and CDR2 are SGHAT and FQNNGV. This CDR3 is built from 19 residues. The CDR3 loop is CASSFARTSGGTYQETQYF. The CDR3 nucleotides are TGTGCCAGCAGCTTCGCACGGACTAGCGGGGGTACATACCAAGAGACCCAGTACTTC.

The V and J genes are TRBV28 and TRBJ2-5; 7 bases line up with TRBD2. Unmatched junction bases numbered 4, after V lost 0 bases and J lost 6 bases. Germline lookup yields CDR1 MDHEN and CDR2 SYDVKM. There are 14 residues in the CDR3. CDR3 DNA sequence: TGTGCCAGCAGTTTATGGGCAGGGACTAAGACCCAGTACTTC. This sequence encodes CASSLWAGTKTQYF.

The chain links TRBV9 to TRBJ2-5; D is possibly TRBD1 (5 bases). The CDR3 extends over 15 amino acids. CDR1 SGDLS and CDR2 YYNGEE come from the germline V gene. The V end was cut by 3 bases, the J end by 1 base, with 13 bases between. CDR3 protein: CASSAAAGLQETQYF. For the CDR3, the DNA is TGTGCCAGCAGCGCGGCAGCAGGGCTCCAAGAGACCCAGTACTTC.

The chain uses TRBV5-1 and TRBJ2-3; 15 bases align to TRBD2. With V trimmed by 6 bases and J by 5 bases, 7 bases remained unmatched. Germline CDR1 reads SGHRS; CDR2 reads YFSETQ. This CDR3 has 16 residues. This CDR3 reads CASTRTSGGAGDTQYF. CDR3 nucleotides: TGCGCCAGCACCCGGACTAGCGGGGGGGCGGGAGATACGCAGTATTTT. Looking up the rest from reference TRBV5-1 and TRBJ2-3 gives the full variable domain: KAGVTQTPRYLIKTRGQQVTLSCSPISGHRSVSWYQQTPGQGLQFLFEYFSETQRNKGNFPGRFSGRQFSNSRSEMNVSTLELGDSALYLCASTRTSGGAGDTQYFGPGTRLTVL.

V usage is TRBV14 and J usage is TRBJ2-7; maybe TRBD2 (6 bases). The CDR3 totals 14 residues. The ends were cut back, 1 base at V and 6 bases at J, with 13 bases in the middle. CDR1 and CDR2 from the germline V gene are SGHDN and FVKESK. As DNA, the CDR3 is TGTGCCAGCAGCCAAGTAAGGCGGCGGGGCGAGCAGTACTTC. Its translation is CASSQVRRRGEQYF. Filled out from reference TRBV14 and TRBJ2-7, the complete variable domain reads EAGVTQFPSHSVIEKGQTVTLRCDPISGHDNLYWYRRVMGKEIKFLLHFVKESKQDESGMPNNRFLAERTGGTYSTLKVQPAELEDSGVYFCASSQVRRRGEQYFGPGTRLTVT.

This chain links TRBV9 with TRBJ2-2, with D unclear. The CDR3 contains 20 residues. Per germline, CDR1 SGDLS and CDR2 YYNGEE. Trimming shortened V by 0 bases and J by 1 base, and 22 bases separated the two germline ends. The CDR3 reads CASSVGVAEVSLLNTGELFF. The DNA for the CDR3 is TGTGCCAGCAGCGTAGGAGTGGCAGAGGTCAGCCTATTGAACACCGGGGAGCTGTTTTTT.

The V and J genes are TRBV7-7 and TRBJ2-5, with 9 bases aligning to TRBD2. V shed 11 bases, J shed 5 bases, and the junction held 15 bases outside the gene matches. The CDR3 is 15 amino acids. Germline V CDR1 and CDR2: SSHAT, FNYEAQ (reference sequence). The CDR3 spells CASRAGGGARETQYF. The CDR3 DNA sequence: TGTGCCTCCCGGGCGGGCGGGGGGGCCCGGGAGACCCAGTACTTC.

The rearrangement links TRBV25-1 to TRBJ1-2, with D maybe TRBD1 (6 bases). Germline CDR1 reads MGHDK; CDR2 reads SYGVNS. V lost 3 bases and J lost 5, with 10 bases in between. CDR3 length: 13 amino acids. CDR3: CASSEGALYGYTF. The CDR3 DNA is TGTGCCAGCAGTGAGGGGGCGCTTTATGGCTACACCTTC.

The gene calls are TRBV7-2 and TRBJ2-7; D remains unclear. Trimming removed 1 base from V and 0 bases from J, with 19 bases in between. There are 18 residues in the CDR3. Germline values: CDR1 SGHTA, CDR2 FQGNSA. In DNA form, the CDR3 reads TGTGCCAGCAGCTTAGATATCTCCCCGATGCTGAGCTCCTACGAGCAGTACTTC. Protein product: CASSLDISPMLSSYEQYF. Using reference TRBV7-2 and TRBJ2-7 for the parts outside the CDR3, the full variable domain is GAGVSQSPSNKVTEKGKDVELRCDPISGHTALYWYRQSLGQGLEFLIYFQGNSAPDKSGLPSDRFSAERTGGSVSTLTIQRTQQEDSAVYLCASSLDISPMLSSYEQYFGPGTRLTVT.

The genes are TRBV28 and TRBJ1-2, with a tentative D call TRBD1 (6 bases). The CDR3 consists of 12 residues. V was cut by 6 bases and J by 7 bases, with 12 bases left in between. CDR1 is MDHEN, CDR2 SYDVKM, per germline. The CDR3: CASRLQGPGYTF. The CDR3 DNA reads TGTGCCAGCAGATTACAGGGCCCTGGCTACACCTTC.

The table lists this clone with a few counts. The CDR3 spells CASSPSLQITGELFF. DNA for the CDR3: TGTGCCAGCTCACCAAGCTTACAGATCACCGGGGAGCTGTTTTTT. The V gene is TRBV18, the J gene TRBJ2-2, with D uncertain. Germline V gives CDR1 KGHSH, CDR2 LQKENI. Trimming stripped 2 bases from V and 4 bases from J, with 11 bases between. The CDR3 has 15 residues.

The CDR3: CASSPDRVGTDTQYF. In DNA form, the CDR3 reads TGTGCCAGCAGCCCCGACAGGGTTGGCACAGATACGCAGTATTTT. This chain links TRBV7-3 with TRBJ2-3; 7 bases match TRBD1. The V segment lost 5 bases and the J segment 1 base; nucleotides outside the gene matches: 6. This CDR3 comprises 15 residues. CDR1 is SGHTA and CDR2 is FQGTGA in the germline V gene.

This chain uses TRBV7-3 with TRBJ2-1; TRBD2 aligns across 9 bases. V lost 5 bases and J lost 2; bases outside the gene matches: 10. From germline, CDR1 is SGHTA and CDR2 FQGTGA. The length of the CDR3 is 17 residues. CDR3 bases: TGTGCCAGCAGCCCCACCGGTAGCGGGGGCGCCTACAATGAGCAGTTCTTC. Amino acid sequence: CASSPTGSGGAYNEQFF.

V usage is TRBV30 and J usage is TRBJ1-5; tentative D call: TRBD1 (5 bases). Looked up from germline, CDR1 is GTSNPN and CDR2 is SVGIG (reference sequence). Trimming removed 5 bases from V and 1 base from J, with 9 bases in between. The length of the CDR3 is 13 residues. The CDR3 sequence: CAWGRDSNQPQHF. CDR3 nucleotide sequence: TGTGCCTGGGGGCGGGACAGCAATCAGCCCCAGCATTTT.

The chain is built from TRBV2 and TRBJ2-1; 12 bases map to TRBD2. From germline, CDR1 is SNHLY and CDR2 FYNNEI. This CDR3 is 15 amino acids long. V shed 3 bases and J 7 bases; nucleotides not matched to a gene: 4. CDR3 amino acids: CASSDLGTSGNEQFF. The CDR3 nucleotides are TGTGCCAGCAGTGATCTCGGGACTAGCGGGAATGAGCAGTTCTTC.

This sequence joins TRBV7-9 and TRBJ2-3, with a tentative D call TRBD1 (6 bases). V lost 4 bases to trimming and J lost 0 bases, with 11 bases between them. The CDR3 totals 15 residues. From germline, CDR1 is SEHNR and CDR2 FQNEAQ (reference sequence). The CDR3 region has the DNA TGTGCCAGCAGCTCGGGGACAACTAGCACAGATACGCAGTATTTT. It specifies CASSSGTTSTDTQYF.

The chain employs TRBV27 and TRBJ1-1; no clear D. Germline V lookup: CDR1 MNHEY, CDR2 SMNVEV (reference sequence). V lost 3 bases, J lost 3 bases, and 8 bases lay in between. CDR3 length equals 13 residues. The CDR3 loop is CASSFGRDTEAFF. As DNA, the CDR3 is TGTGCCAGCAGTTTCGGCCGGGACACTGAAGCTTTCTTT.